Listed below are T cell receptor beta chains from one sample, sequenced in a study of T cell changes during pregnancy in multiple sclerosis. Some clones are missing from TCRdb's copy, which holds only in-frame ones; the method was immunoSEQ multiplex PCR. Of under 40,000 clones in the sample, approximately 91% were seen once. Sequenced here: CD4+ T cells from peripheral blood mononuclear cells, sampled in the second trimester of pregnancy. These receptors came from a female donor with multiple sclerosis, enrolled in a pregnancy study. Each CDR3 is given with its conserved first and last residue. Fields, in order: J gene, D gene, V gene, clone size, CDR3 DNA, CDR3 protein. The D gene is left open where the match is weak. Rows give clone size only sometimes, using once, few, many, or a class for an expanded clone.

>TRBJ2-2|TRBD1|TRBV11-3|once
TGTGCCAGCAGCCCCTGGACAGGGCAAGACACCGGGGAGCTGTTTTTT
CASSPWTGQDTGELFF
>TRBJ2-1|TRBD2|TRBV19|NA
TGTGCCAGTAGTCTCCGACTAGCGGTCTACAATGAGCAGTTCTTC
CASSLRLAVYNEQFF
>TRBJ2-7|NA|TRBV5-1|NA
TGCGCCAGCAGCCCCACAGGAAGTGGGGACGAGCAGTACTTC
CASSPTGSGDEQYF
>TRBJ1-6|TRBD1|TRBV2|NA
TGTGCCAGCAGACAGGGGACGTCCTATAATTCACCCCTCCACTTT
CASRQGTSYNSPLHF
>TRBJ1-4|TRBD1|TRBV7-6|NA
TGTGCCAGCAGGCCCGGACAGGTCAATGAAAAACTGTTTTTT
CASRPGQVNEKLFF
>TRBJ1-1|TRBD1|TRBV4-1|medium-sized
TGCGCCAGCAGCCAAGAGGGGACAGGGGGGACTGAAGCTTTCTTT
CASSQEGTGGTEAFF
>TRBJ2-5|NA|TRBV7-9|NA
TGTGCCAGCAGCCGAGGGATTTTCCAAGAGACCCAGTACTTC
CASSRGIFQETQYF
>TRBJ2-7|NA|TRBV20-1|NA
TGCAGTGCCAAACTAGCAGGCGAGCAGTACTTC
CSAKLAGEQYF
>TRBJ2-3|NA|TRBV6-5|NA
TGTGCCAGCAGTTCCCTGTGGGGGGCAGATACGCAGTATTTT
CASSSLWGADTQYF
>TRBJ1-4|NA|TRBV4-2|NA
TGTGCCAGCAGCCAAGGGGGGGGTGAGAAACTGTTTTTT
CASSQGGGEKLFF
>TRBJ2-5|NA|TRBV6-5|NA
TGTGCCAGCAGTTACTCGAGGAGGGCAGAGACCCAGTACTTC
CASSYSRRAETQYF
>TRBJ1-3|TRBD1|TRBV12-5|medium-sized
TGTGCTAGTGGTTTTGGGACAGTCTCTGGAAACACCATATATTTT
CASGFGTVSGNTIYF
>TRBJ1-4|NA|TRBV15|NA
TGTACCACCAGCGCTCGATTCCTAGAAAAACTGTTTTTT
CTTSARFLEKLFF
>TRBJ1-1|TRBD1|TRBV10-3|medium-sized
TGTGCCATCGCGGGGACAGGGGGCGTTGTGAACACTGAAGCTTTCTTT
CAIAGTGGVVNTEAFF
>TRBJ1-5|NA|TRBV5-1|NA
TGCGCCAGCAGACATCCTGCGACCCGACAGCCGAATCAGCCCCAGCATTTT
CASRHPATRQPNQPQHF
>TRBJ1-2|NA|TRBV7-3|few
TGTGCCAGCAGCTCGGACAGTAACTATGGCTACACCTTC
CASSSDSNYGYTF
>TRBJ2-3|NA|TRBV5-1|NA
TGCGCCAGCAGCTTGGCGGTGGAGACTAGCACAGATACGCAGTATTTT
CASSLAVETSTDTQYF
>TRBJ2-7|NA|TRBV28|NA
TGTGCCAGTACCAGGATAGGCTACGAGCAGTACTTC
CASTRIGYEQYF
>TRBJ2-1|TRBD2|TRBV11-2|NA
TGTGCCAGCAGCTTAGGGATCTCGGCGGGAGGGCCAAGGAATGAGCAGTTCTTC
CASSLGISAGGPRNEQFF
>TRBJ2-2|NA|TRBV2|NA
TGTGCCAGCAGTGCCAGACAGAACACCGGGGAGCTGTTTTTT
CASSARQNTGELFF
>TRBJ1-4|NA|TRBV28|NA
TGTGCCAGCAGCTACGGGACTTTAGGGGAAAAACTGTTTTTT
CASSYGTLGEKLFF
>TRBJ1-2|NA|TRBV19|NA
TGTGCCAGTAGTATAGTAGAGGGGGTTCGCGGCTACACCTTC
CASSIVEGVRGYTF
>TRBJ2-5|TRBD1|TRBV5-1|NA
TGCGCCAGCAGTCCCAGGGGGCTGGATCAAATTCAAGAGACCCAGTACTTC
CASSPRGLDQIQETQYF
>TRBJ1-2|NA|TRBV20-1|NA
TGCAGTGCTAAGGAGAGCTATGGCTACACCTTC
CSAKESYGYTF
>TRBJ1-4|TRBD1|TRBV12-5|NA
TGTGCTAGTGGTTCCACCACACACCAGGGGGCGACAACTAATGAAAAACTGTTTTTT
CASGSTTHQGATTNEKLFF
>TRBJ1-2|NA|TRBV6-1|NA
TGTGCCAGCAGGAATACGACAGATCGGATGTTTGGCTACACCTTC
CASRNTTDRMFGYTF
>TRBJ1-5|NA|TRBV2|NA
TGTGCCAGCAGTGAGACATCCGAATCGTTGCCCCAGCATTTT
CASSETSESLPQHF
>TRBJ2-7|NA|TRBV11-3|NA
TGTGCCAGCAGCTTAGATTGGGCACGCCGATCCTACGAGCAGTACTTC
CASSLDWARRSYEQYF
>TRBJ1-2|NA|TRBV29-1|NA
TGCAGCGTTGAGAGGACAGCGACCTATGGCTACACCTTC
CSVERTATYGYTF
>TRBJ2-7|NA|TRBV19|NA
TGTGCCATACCACCTAGGACTTTTTTCTTCTCCTACGAGCAGTACTTC
CAIPPRTFFFSYEQYF
>TRBJ1-2|TRBD1|TRBV9|NA
TGTGCCAGCAGCGTAGGGACAGGTCAGGACTATGGCTACACCTTC
CASSVGTGQDYGYTF
>TRBJ2-1|TRBD2|TRBV5-8|few
TGTGCCAGCAGCTTGGAAGCGGGGGGGATAAGCTCCTACAATGAGCAGTTCTTC
CASSLEAGGISSYNEQFF
>TRBJ1-5|NA|TRBV11-2|NA
TGTGCCAGCAGTTTGGACAGTTCCGGATATCAGCCCCAGCATTTT
CASSLDSSGYQPQHF
>TRBJ1-1|NA|TRBV2|few
TGTGCCAGCATTCCGGGGTGGGCCACTGAAGCTTTCTTT
CASIPGWATEAFF
>TRBJ1-1|NA|TRBV7-9|NA
TGTGCCAGCAGCTTATTGAGCACTGAAGCTTTCTTT
CASSLLSTEAFF
>TRBJ1-1|NA|TRBV5-1|NA
TGCGCCAGCAGCTTGGAGGGGAATGTAGGGACTGAAGCTTTCTTT
CASSLEGNVGTEAFF
>TRBJ2-3|TRBD2|TRBV2|NA
TGTGCCAGCAGTGAATACCCCCCGGCACTAGCGGGTCCTAGCACAGATACGCAGTATTTT
CASSEYPPALAGPSTDTQYF
>TRBJ2-3|NA|TRBV5-1|NA
TGCGCCAGCGGGGAGGGGGGGCGAAGCACAGATACGCAGTATTTT
CASGEGGRSTDTQYF
>TRBJ1-3|NA|TRBV30|NA
TGTGCCTGGAGAGGGGCAGATGGAAACACCATATATTTT
CAWRGADGNTIYF
>TRBJ2-2|NA|TRBV18|NA
TGTGCCACCATACACGGAGATCGAGGCGGGGAGCTGTTTTTT
CATIHGDRGGELFF
>TRBJ2-2|TRBD2|TRBV6-5|once
TGTGCCAGCAGTTCTAGCGGGAGGGCCGTCGGGGAGCTGTTTTTT
CASSSSGRAVGELFF
>TRBJ1-2|NA|TRBV6-1|NA
TGTGCCAGCAGGCTGCGCCCGGGTCCGGTAGACGGCTACACCTTC
CASRLRPGPVDGYTF
>TRBJ1-2|NA|TRBV30|NA
TGTGCCTGGAGTAACAGGGAGAGCTATGGCTACACCTTC
CAWSNRESYGYTF